The 30 T cell receptor beta chains given below trace back to one sample, sequenced in a study of CD8 T cells in ankylosing spondylitis. TCRdb re-called the 5' RACE reads through MiXCR, storing one row per CDR3 protein. The table records 150,000 to 250,000 distinct CDR3 sequences, roughly 12% of them present only once. The sequencing input was blood, either unsorted or a sorted T cell fraction (not recorded which). The source is a male donor with ankylosing spondylitis or in good health (not recorded which).

This clonotype showed up just a few times. The chain is built from TRBV5-1 and TRBJ2-1; D is ambiguous. This CDR3 has 14 amino acids. V was clipped by 0 bases and J by 6 bases, with 10 bases between them. Germline CDR1 is SGHRS and CDR2 is YFSETQ. CDR3 protein: CASSLGGGPNEQFF. The DNA for the CDR3 is TGCGCCAGCAGCTTGGGGGGTGGCCCCAATGAGCAGTTCTTC.

This clonotype was observed a handful of times. The chain combines TRBV29-1 with TRBJ2-1; D is perhaps TRBD1 or TRBD2 (5 bases each). The CDR3 sequence is 13 residues long. Between the trimmed V and J ends, which lost 7 bases and 4 bases, there was a span of 14 bases. CDR1 is SQVTM and CDR2 is ANQGSEA in the germline V gene. This CDR3 reads CSGRRDGYNEQFF. CDR3 nucleotide sequence: TGCAGCGGAAGAAGGGACGGATACAATGAGCAGTTCTTC.

The rearrangement joins TRBV6-1 to TRBJ2-1, with TRBD2 as a possible D gene (5 bases). The CDR3 has 15 amino acids. The germline V gene has CDR1 MNHNS and CDR2 SASEGT. Trimming pared 1 base from V and 2 bases from J, leaving 9 bases between. CDR3 in DNA: TGTGCCAGCAGTGAAGGGGAGTCGGCCTACAATGAGCAGTTCTTC. It yields the protein CASSEGESAYNEQFF.

The rearrangement links TRBV5-1 to TRBJ2-3; D call uncertain. V was clipped by 2 bases and J by 3 bases, with 22 bases between them. The CDR3 is made up of 18 amino acids. CDR1 and CDR2 (germline): SGHRS, YFSETQ. CDR3 amino acids: CASSFTDGSPGGTDTQYF. CDR3 DNA: TGCGCCAGCAGCTTCACAGATGGATCCCCCGGTGGTACAGATACGCAGTATTTT.

The V call is TRBV3-1, the J call TRBJ2-1; 8 bases agree with TRBD1. Germline V CDR1 and CDR2: LGHDT, YNNKEL (reference sequence). The CDR3 sequence is 16 residues long. V lost 3 bases and J lost 2; bases outside the gene matches: 6. The CDR3 nucleotides read TGTGCCAGCAGCCATGGGGGACAGGAACCCTACAATGAGCAGTTCTTC. Its translation is CASSHGGQEPYNEQFF.

This clonotype was seen a handful of times. The chain combines TRBV6-1 with TRBJ2-7; 7 bases match TRBD1. The trim removed 5 bases at V and 2 bases at J, leaving 6 bases unmatched. The germline CDR1 and CDR2 sequences are MNHNS and SASEGT. CDR3 size: 14 residues. The CDR3: CASSMGQLAYEQYF. The CDR3 coding sequence is TGTGCCAGCAGTATGGGACAGTTGGCCTACGAGCAGTACTTC.

This clonotype was detected many times. The chain employs TRBV6-1 and TRBJ1-5; 7 positions agree with TRBD1. Trimming at V came to 6 bases and at J to 7 bases, leaving 12 bases not matched to a gene. The CDR3 is 15 residues long. Per the germline V gene, CDR1 is MNHNS and CDR2 is SASEGT. The CDR3 sequence: CASRPQQGSGQPQHF. CDR3 nucleotide sequence: TGTGCCAGCAGGCCCCAACAGGGGTCGGGGCAGCCCCAGCATTTT.

This clonotype was observed a handful of times. The chain uses TRBV12-3 or TRBV12-4 and TRBJ2-7, with D possibly matching TRBD2 (6 bases). CDR3 length: 12 amino acids. Trimming took 5 bases from V and 6 from J, leaving 11 bases between them. CDR3 loop: CASSDAGLEQYF. In nucleotides, the CDR3 is TGTGCCAGCAGTGATGCGGGGCTCGAGCAGTACTTC.

The CDR3 loop reads CASSMEGAYTEAFF. In DNA form, the CDR3 reads TGTGCCAGCAGTATGGAGGGGGCGTACACTGAAGCTTTCTTT. The chain uses TRBV6-1 and TRBJ1-1; 7 nucleotides align to TRBD1. V lost 5 bases and J lost 3; bases outside the gene matches: 6. The CDR3 contains 14 residues. Germline V gives CDR1 MNHNS, CDR2 SASEGT.

This clonotype was counted only a few times. The chain combines TRBV7-6 with TRBJ2-7, with a tentative D call TRBD2 (6 bases). Germline loops: CDR1 SGHVS, CDR2 FNYEAQ. The V end was cut by 5 bases, the J end by 2 bases, with 13 bases between. This CDR3 has 14 amino acids. This chain's CDR3 is CASSPREDPYEQYF. The CDR3, as DNA: TGTGCCAGCAGCCCCAGGGAGGATCCCTACGAGCAGTACTTC.

J is TRBJ2-1 and V is TRBV12-3 or TRBV12-4; D is possibly TRBD1 (6 bases). Trimming removed 3 bases at V and 8 bases at J, with 11 bases between. This CDR3 spans 13 amino acids. CDR3: CASSFEQGDEQFF. The CDR3 DNA sequence: TGTGCCAGCAGTTTCGAACAGGGCGATGAGCAGTTCTTC.

J is TRBJ2-6 and V is TRBV5-1; no clear D gene. CDR3 length: 18 residues. Deletions cut 2 bases from V and 2 bases from J, with 17 bases between. Germline CDR1 reads SGHRS; CDR2 reads YFSETQ. In DNA, the CDR3 is TGCGCCAGCAGCTTCTGGGGTTTTTCTTCGGCTGGGGCCAACGTCCTGACTTTC. It is translated as CASSFWGFSSAGANVLTF.

The rearrangement uses TRBV14 and TRBJ2-7, with TRBD1 matching 9 bases. V lost 1 base, J lost 5 bases, and 9 bases stayed unmatched. The CDR3 has 16 amino acids. Per the germline V gene, CDR1 is SGHDN and CDR2 is FVKESK. The CDR3 loop reads CASSQVSWDRENEQYF. Written as DNA, the CDR3 is TGTGCCAGCAGCCAAGTATCTTGGGACAGGGAGAACGAGCAGTACTTC.

This chain links TRBV6-1 with TRBJ2-1; a weak D match, TRBD2 (5 bases). There are 13 residues in the CDR3. V lost 6 bases and J 3 bases, leaving 9 bases between the germline ends. Germline V gene sequence: CDR1 MNHNS, CDR2 SASEGT. As DNA, the CDR3 is TGTGCCAGCAGAATCGGGAACTACAATGAGCAGTTCTTC. It translates to CASRIGNYNEQFF.

The chain couples TRBV2 to TRBJ1-5; D is uncertain. With 3 bases removed from V and 7 bases from J, the gap between germline ends came to 10 bases. CDR3 length equals 13 residues. Germline loops: CDR1 SNHLY, CDR2 FYNNEI. The CDR3 sequence: CASSDGVGQPQHF. The CDR3 coding sequence is TGTGCCAGCAGTGATGGGGTAGGGCAGCCCCAGCATTTT.

Only a few counts were recorded for this clonotype. The chain has TRBV6-1 and TRBJ1-6; D remains unclear. Trimming took 1 base from V and 10 from J, leaving 2 bases between them. CDR1 and CDR2 (germline): MNHNS, SASEGT. The CDR3 runs to 11 residues. The CDR3 DNA is TGTGCCAGCAGTGAAGACTCACCCCTCCACTTT. Its translation is CASSEDSPLHF.

This clonotype was observed many times. This chain links TRBV6-5 with TRBJ2-7, with TRBD2 as a possible D gene (5 bases). Between the trimmed V and J ends, which lost 0 bases and 3 bases, there was a span of 12 bases. The CDR3 consists of 15 residues. Germline CDR1 is MNHEY and CDR2 is SVGAGI. The CDR3 here is CASSYSGRLFYEQYF. The CDR3 DNA is TGTGCCAGCAGTTACTCGGGGAGACTTTTCTACGAGCAGTACTTC.

This clonotype was recorded a few times. The J gene is TRBJ2-7, the V gene TRBV10-3; D is uncertain. Germline CDR1 reads ENHRY; CDR2 reads SYGVKD. The CDR3 has 14 residues. V dropped 2 bases and J dropped 0 bases, with 8 bases sitting between them. Here the CDR3 DNA reads TGTGCCATCAGTGAGGACCGGAGCTCCTACGAGCAGTACTTC. Translated: CAISEDRSSYEQYF.

This clonotype was seen more than once but under ten times. The J gene is TRBJ2-5, the V gene TRBV12-3 or TRBV12-4, with D perhaps matching TRBD2 (6 bases). The CDR3 runs 15 residues. The V gene lost 3 bases and the J gene lost 3 bases, with 14 bases spanning the gap. This chain's CDR3 is CASSFPGTPKETQYF. The DNA for the CDR3 is TGTGCCAGCAGTTTCCCCGGGACTCCGAAAGAGACCCAGTACTTC.

This clonotype has ten or more counts. The chain links TRBV3-1 to TRBJ2-3; D ambiguous. The germline V gene has CDR1 LGHDT and CDR2 YNNKEL (reference sequence). The CDR3 consists of 14 residues. V was pared by 0 bases and J by 0 bases, with 4 bases between. CDR3 region: CASSQESSTDTQYF. The CDR3 coding sequence is TGTGCCAGCAGCCAAGAGAGCAGCACAGATACGCAGTATTTT.

The genes are TRBV20-1 and TRBJ1-2; 11 bases are a match to TRBD1. The CDR3 spans 15 residues. Germline trimming cut 0 bases from V and 4 bases from J; bases unmatched to any gene: 4. From germline, CDR1 is DFQATT and CDR2 SNEGSKA (reference sequence). CDR3 sequence reads: CSARDHGQGAYGYTF. The CDR3 region has the DNA TGCAGTGCTAGAGATCATGGACAGGGGGCCTATGGCTACACCTTC.

This clonotype was seen many times. V is TRBV20-1 and J is TRBJ2-7; D remains ambiguous. V dropped 3 bases and J dropped 4 bases, with 7 bases sitting between them. The germline V gene has CDR1 DFQATT and CDR2 SNEGSKA (reference sequence). This CDR3 spans 11 amino acids. The CDR3 region is CSARDGYEQYF. DNA of the CDR3: TGCAGTGCTAGGGACGGATACGAGCAGTACTTC.

This sequence joins TRBV7-9 and TRBJ2-2; the D gene is possibly TRBD1 (7 bases). There are 16 residues in the CDR3. Germline-derived CDR1 and CDR2 are SEHNR and FQNEAQ (reference sequence). Trimming took off 5 bases at V and 3 bases at J, with 16 bases between the two ends. CDR3 loop: CASSGSGGKDTGELFF. CDR3 DNA sequence: TGTGCCAGCAGCGGATCAGGGGGGAAAGACACCGGGGAGCTGTTTTTT.

This clonotype was detected many times. The chain combines TRBV4-1 with TRBJ1-6, with TRBD1 matching over 7 bases. Germline lookup yields CDR1 MGHRA and CDR2 YSYEKL. This CDR3 is built from 18 residues. Losses at the gene ends were 4 bases for V and 10 bases for J; bases not matched to a gene: 19. The CDR3 here is CASSLTPFKGAVGSPLHF. CDR3 nucleotides: TGCGCCAGCAGCCTTACCCCTTTTAAGGGGGCGGTGGGATCACCCCTCCACTTT.

This sequence joins TRBV10-3 and TRBJ2-1, with 11 positions matching TRBD2. In germline, CDR1 is ENHRY, CDR2 SYGVKD. V was pared by 6 bases and J by 2 bases, with 6 bases of the junction left unmatched. This CDR3 contains 16 residues. CDR3 sequence: CAIRRGTSGPYNEQFF. The CDR3 DNA is TGTGCCATCAGGAGGGGGACTAGCGGACCCTACAATGAGCAGTTCTTC.

The chain employs TRBV20-1 and TRBJ1-2; a weak D match, TRBD1 (5 bases). The germline gives CDR1 DFQATT, CDR2 SNEGSKA (reference sequence). The CDR3 totals 14 residues. V dropped 5 bases and J dropped 2 bases, with 15 bases sitting between them. The CDR3 loop is CSAPTREGNYGYTF. DNA for the CDR3: TGCAGTGCTCCAACCAGGGAGGGGAACTATGGCTACACCTTC.

The chain is built from TRBV7-9 and TRBJ2-7; D unclear. V dropped 5 bases and J dropped 2 bases, with 10 bases sitting between them. From germline, CDR1 is SEHNR and CDR2 FQNEAQ (reference sequence). The CDR3 is 13 amino acids. The CDR3 DNA reads as TGTGCCAGCAGCCAGGTCCCCGCCTACGAGCAGTACTTC. This sequence encodes CASSQVPAYEQYF.

Only a few counts were recorded for this clonotype. The chain links TRBV29-1 to TRBJ2-3; the match to TRBD1 covers 10 bases. The CDR3 has 15 amino acids. V dropped 4 bases and J dropped 0; count of bases not matched to a gene: 4. CDR1 and CDR2 (germline): SQVTM, ANQGSEA. CDR3 sequence: CSVAWDRGSTDTQYF. The CDR3 DNA reads as TGCAGCGTTGCTTGGGACAGGGGAAGCACAGATACGCAGTATTTT.

The rearrangement links TRBV7-9 to TRBJ2-2; the match to TRBD1 covers 8 bases. Germline V lookup: CDR1 SEHNR, CDR2 FQNEAQ (reference sequence). This CDR3 spans 16 amino acids. V trimming: 4 bases; J trimming: 3 bases; junction bases outside the gene matches: 7. In DNA form, the CDR3 reads TGTGCCAGCAGCTCTCACAGGACAGGGTACACCGGGGAGCTGTTTTTT. This encodes CASSSHRTGYTGELFF.

This chain connects TRBV12-3 or TRBV12-4 to TRBJ1-2; D call uncertain. The CDR3 runs to 14 residues. V gave up 6 bases and J gave up 6 bases, with 17 bases separating them. The CDR3 nucleotides read TGTGCCAGCAGCGAAGCTAAGGGTTTAGATGGCTACACCTTC. Translation: CASSEAKGLDGYTF.